The T cell receptor (beta chain) under discussion was sequenced for a study of T cell responses to AZD1222 COVID-19 vaccine. Overall study results and limits: Donors were mostly white British, more females; clonal diversity possibly underestimated. Spike-wide vaccine-associated CD4 TCRs dominated at 160-218 and 743-854.

Here immunoSEQ multiplex PCR was the method, and the copy in TCRdb shows in-frame clones only, minus some. The data show some 100,000 clones, around nine tenths seen once. Trimming cost V 6 bases and J 0 bases, with 8 bases left between them. The CDR3 runs to 13 residues. There are a few counts of this clone. The antigen is undetermined. This TCR derives from an adult in good health. The chain couples TRBV12-3 or TRBV12-4 to TRBJ1-1; D gene unclear. Specimen: peripheral blood, collected on day 0 of AZD1222 vaccination. The CDR3 reads CASRKLVNTEAFF. The CDR3 region has the DNA TGTGCCAGCAGAAAACTAGTGAACACTGAAGCTTTCTTT.